This T cell receptor beta chain originates from a study of cytomegalovirus exposure and HLA in healthy donors. From germline, CDR1 is SEHNR and CDR2 FQNEAQ (reference sequence). This CDR3 comprises 11 residues. Turning to this clone: Its antigen is currently unknown. One end of the junction is discordant with germline, which a read error may explain.

Primers for the PCR totalled 60 Vbeta and 13 Jbeta. Generated by immunoSEQ multiplex PCR, the TCRdb table keeps only in-frame clones and is missing some. The sample lists approximately 90,000 clones, approximately 83% occurring once. Whole-study results and caveats: Researchers left out some V segments, among them TRBV6-2 and TRBV6-3, as indistinguishable.

The sequencing input was PBMCs. This TCR came from a man aged 40-49 years in good health and CMV-seronegative. The gene calls are TRBV7-9 and TRBJ1-1, with D uncertain. CDR3: CSSSKRDEAFF. The CDR3 nucleotides read TGTTCCAGCAGCAAACGGGATGAAGCTTTCTTT. The full variable domain, its missing parts supplied by reference TRBV7-9 and TRBJ1-1, is DTGVSQNPRHKITKRGQNVTFRCDPISEHNRLYWYRQTLGQGPEFLTYFQNEAQLEKSRLLSDRFSAERPKGSFSTLEIQRTEQGDSAMYLCSSSKRDEAFFGQGTRLTVV.